Below are 23 T cell receptor beta chains sequenced from a single sample in a study of long-term antiretroviral therapy in people with HIV. An immunoSEQ assay, version v3.0, was performed at survey level. TCRdb keeps only in-frame clones here, not all; method: immunoSEQ multiplex PCR. The top ten clones hold roughly 1.3% of a sample with 15,000 to 20,000 clones, around 96% of them seen once. The input for sequencing was unsorted PBMCs, taken around 10 years after starting antiretroviral therapy. These TCRs come from a man aged 25 to 40 with HIV.

The rearrangement joins TRBV2 to TRBJ2-1; TRBD1 agrees at 10 bases. Germline-derived CDR1 and CDR2 are SNHLY and FYNNEI. Trimming took 10 bases from V and 1 from J; bases not matched to a gene: 4. The CDR3 runs 14 residues. CDR3 residues: CATLDRGSYNEQFF. The CDR3 nucleotides read TGTGCCACTTTGGACAGGGGGTCCTACAATGAGCAGTTCTTC.

The rearrangement joins TRBV6-1 to TRBJ2-2; 8 positions match TRBD1. The V gene's germline CDR1 is MNHNS and CDR2 SASEGT. V gave up 2 bases and J gave up 8 bases; unmatched junction bases: 13. The length of the CDR3 is 17 residues. The CDR3 DNA reads TGTGCCAGCAGTGAAACGATAGGACAGGGTGGAGGAGGGGAGCTGTTTTTT. Protein product: CASSETIGQGGGGELFF.

The rearrangement uses TRBV5-4 and TRBJ1-2; D remains unclear. V gave up 5 bases and J gave up 2 bases, with 19 bases separating them. The CDR3 has 16 amino acids. Germline V gene lookup returns CDR1 SGHNT and CDR2 YYREEE (reference sequence). CDR3 in DNA: TGTGCCAGCAGGTCCCCCAAAGAAGGCCCCAACTATGGCTACACCTTC. It specifies CASRSPKEGPNYGYTF.

The chain uses TRBV6-1 and TRBJ2-4; D tentatively fits TRBD1 or TRBD2 (5 bases each). Trimming pared 6 bases from V and 9 bases from J, leaving 15 bases between. This CDR3 is built from 13 residues. Germline lookup yields CDR1 MNHNS and CDR2 SASEGT. The CDR3 DNA reads TGTGCCAGCAGCACTAGGGGCGAAGTCATTCAGTACTTC. Protein sequence: CASSTRGEVIQYF.

Notes on this clone: At one boundary the junction diverges from the germline segment, which might be a read error. This chain connects TRBV7-7 to TRBJ2-1; 7 bases map to TRBD1. The CDR3 is 14 residues long. The germline CDR1 and CDR2 sequences are SSHAT and FNYEAQ (reference sequence). The CDR3 is CASSFEGAINEQFF. The CDR3 DNA follows: TGTGCTAGCAGCTTTGAGGGGGCCATCAATGAGCAGTTCTTC.

This rearrangement joins TRBV11-2 to TRBJ1-2; D gene ambiguous. This CDR3 comprises 12 residues. Germline values: CDR1 SGHAT, CDR2 FQNNGV. With 3 bases removed from V and 6 bases from J, the gap between germline ends came to 8 bases. CDR3 sequence (DNA): TGTGCCAGCAGCTTCGTAGAGGATGGCTACACCTTC. It translates to CASSFVEDGYTF.

This rearrangement joins TRBV4-1 to TRBJ1-5, with 7 bases fitting TRBD1. This CDR3 is 16 amino acids long. V lost 1 base, J lost 5 bases, and 8 bases stayed unmatched. Germline CDR1 MGHRA, CDR2 YSYEKL. In DNA, the CDR3 is TGCGCCAGCAGCCAAGGAACAGGGGCCGAGTATCAGCCCCAGCATTTT. It codes for CASSQGTGAEYQPQHF.

This CDR3 is CASSGDGFYGYTF. CDR3 bases: TGTGCCAGCAGCGGGGACGGGTTCTATGGCTACACCTTC. The chain carries TRBV6-4 and TRBJ1-2; a possible D gene is TRBD1 (5 bases). Trimming shortened V by 6 bases and J by 4 bases, and 12 bases separated the two germline ends. The CDR3 has 13 amino acids. Per the germline V gene, CDR1 is MRHNA and CDR2 is SNTAGT.

The rearrangement joins TRBV4-1 to TRBJ2-7; perhaps TRBD2 as D (6 bases). This CDR3 comprises 12 residues. Trimming removed 5 bases from V and 3 bases from J, with 8 bases in between. CDR1 MGHRA and CDR2 YSYEKL come from the germline V gene. The DNA for the CDR3 is TGCGCCAGCAGCGCGGGGAGCTACGAGCAGTACGTC. It is translated as CASSAGSYEQYV.

The chain has TRBV28 and TRBJ1-6; weak D call: TRBD1 (5 bases). Germline-derived CDR1 and CDR2 are MDHEN and SYDVKM. Trimming pared 2 bases from V and 14 bases from J, leaving 7 bases between. The CDR3 loop spans 11 amino acids. This CDR3 reads CASSLGGTLHF. CDR3 sequence (DNA): TGTGCCAGCAGTTTAGGGGGGACCCTCCACTTT. The entire variable domain, with the rest obtained from reference TRBV28 and TRBJ1-6, is as follows: DVKVTQSSRYLVKRTGEKVFLECVQDMDHENMFWYRQDPGLGLRLIYFSYDVKMKEKGDIPEGYSVSREKKERFSLILESASTNQTSMYLCASSLGGTLHFGNGTRLTVT.

V gene TRBV6-1 combines with J gene TRBJ2-7; 9 bases fit TRBD2. Per the germline V gene, CDR1 is MNHNS and CDR2 is SASEGT. V was pared by 4 bases and J by 1 base, with 11 bases of the junction left unmatched. CDR3 size: 17 residues. CDR3 in DNA: TGTGCCAGCAGTGGATCCCAATGGACTAGCGAATCCTACGAGCAGTACTTC. This gives the protein CASSGSQWTSESYEQYF.

V usage is TRBV5-1 and J usage is TRBJ1-4; D is unclear. The CDR3 has 14 residues. V was trimmed by 3 bases and J by 8 bases, leaving 14 bases between them. Germline loops: CDR1 SGHRS, CDR2 YFSETQ. Here the CDR3 DNA reads TGCGCCAGCAGCTCGACATCCAAACAGGAAAAACTGTTTTTT. It codes for CASSSTSKQEKLFF.

This chain joins TRBV18 and TRBJ1-1; 7 nucleotides agree with TRBD1. V shed 6 bases and J 10 bases; nucleotides not matched to a gene: 8. Germline loops: CDR1 KGHSH, CDR2 LQKENI. The CDR3 runs 12 residues. The CDR3 sequence is CASSPLGTAAFF. In DNA form, the CDR3 reads TGTGCCAGCTCCCCTTTGGGGACAGCAGCTTTCTTT.

The V and J genes are TRBV7-2 and TRBJ2-2; 11 nucleotides align to TRBD2. The CDR3 sequence is 19 residues long. Germline V gene data show CDR1 as SGHTA and CDR2 as FQGNSA. V lost 0 bases to trimming and J lost 1 base; unmatched junction nucleotides: 7. DNA for the CDR3: TGTGCCAGCAGCTTAGCATCTAGCGGGGGGCTACGGAACACCGGGGAGCTGTTTTTT. It encodes CASSLASSGGLRNTGELFF.

The chain has TRBV4-1 and TRBJ2-7; D tentatively fits TRBD1 or TRBD2 (5 bases each). V was cut by 4 bases and J by 7 bases, with 11 bases left in between. From germline, CDR1 is MGHRA and CDR2 YSYEKL. This CDR3 has 12 amino acids. The CDR3 here is CASSPVRGEQYF. CDR3 in DNA: TGCGCCAGCAGCCCCGTGAGGGGTGAGCAGTACTTC.

The chain recombines TRBV18 with TRBJ2-3, with 8 positions matching TRBD2. Germline assignment: CDR1 KGHSH and CDR2 LQKENI. V shed 0 bases, J shed 2 bases, and the junction held 4 bases outside the gene matches. This CDR3 spans 16 amino acids. CDR3 nucleotide sequence: TGTGCCAGCTCACCACCTAGCGGGGCCTCCACAGATACGCAGTATTTT. This encodes CASSPPSGASTDTQYF.

J is TRBJ2-3 and V is TRBV5-1, with D unresolved. The CDR3 length is 15 residues. Germline CDR1 is SGHRS and CDR2 is YFSETQ. V lost 0 bases, J lost 1 base, and 9 bases lay in between. The CDR3 spells CASSLGWVGTDTQYF. The DNA of the CDR3 is TGCGCCAGCAGCTTGGGATGGGTGGGCACAGATACGCAGTATTTT.

The chain employs TRBV14 and TRBJ1-6; 9 positions agree with TRBD1. J lost 8 bases, V lost 0 bases, and 8 bases had no gene match. The CDR3 is made up of 17 amino acids. CDR1 and CDR2 from the germline V gene are SGHDN and FVKESK. This CDR3 reads CASSQDMTTGGHSPLHF. The CDR3 nucleotides read TGTGCCAGCAGCCAAGATATGACGACAGGGGGTCATTCACCCCTCCACTTT.

Written as DNA, the CDR3 is TGTGCCAGCAGTGAAGGGTACAGACTTGAAGCTTTCTTT. Residues: CASSEGYRLEAFF. The chain links TRBV6-1 to TRBJ1-1, with D unresolved. CDR1 and CDR2 from the germline V gene are MNHNS and SASEGT. The CDR3 runs 13 residues. Trimming removed 1 base at V and 7 bases at J, with 10 bases between.

The chain links TRBV4-2 to TRBJ2-5; TRBD1 might be the D (5 bases). Per the germline V gene, CDR1 is LGHNA and CDR2 is YNFKEQ. V was shortened by 1 base and J by 2 bases, with 5 bases between the two germline ends. The CDR3 contains 13 residues. This CDR3 reads CASSQGQQETQYF. For the CDR3, the DNA is TGTGCCAGCAGCCAAGGACAGCAAGAGACCCAGTACTTC.

The J gene is TRBJ2-7, the V gene TRBV11-2; D is undetermined. The CDR3 contains 12 residues. Looked up from germline, CDR1 is SGHAT and CDR2 is FQNNGV. CDR3 sequence reads: CASSLDRSAPHV. As DNA, the CDR3 is TGTGCCAGCAGCTTAGACCGGAGTGCTCCCCACGTC.

V usage is TRBV18 and J usage is TRBJ1-5; D is ambiguous. V was shortened by 6 bases and J by 5 bases, with 11 bases between the two germline ends. Per germline, CDR1 KGHSH and CDR2 LQKENI. CDR3 size: 13 residues. The DNA for the CDR3 is TGTGCCAGCTCCCCGGACGGTGATCAGCCCCAGCATTTT. Its protein product is CASSPDGDQPQHF.

V is TRBV19 and J is TRBJ1-4; 10 nucleotides line up with TRBD1. The CDR3 is 16 amino acids. Germline loops: CDR1 LNHDA, CDR2 SQIVND (reference sequence). V lost 5 bases, J lost 8 bases, and 11 bases stayed unmatched. The CDR3 here is CASSPNTGTGEEKLFF. Here the CDR3 DNA reads TGTGCCAGTAGTCCCAACACCGGGACAGGGGAGGAAAAACTGTTTTTT. Together with reference TRBV19 and TRBJ1-4, the CDR3 gives the full variable domain: DGGITQSPKYLFRKEGQNVTLSCEQNLNHDAMYWYRQDPGQGLRLIYYSQIVNDFQKGDIAEGYSVSREKKESFPLTVTSAQKNPTAFYLCASSPNTGTGEEKLFFGSGTQLSVL.